A single sample gave rise to the 27 T cell receptor beta chains below, sequenced in a study of identical twins. Each CDR3 protein gets one entry after TCRdb re-called the 5' RACE reads with MiXCR. The sample shows 1.5 million to 2 million distinct CDR3 sequences, roughly a third of them seen only once. The source material was cord blood. Receptors originate from a newborn girl in good health.

The chain has TRBV29-1 and TRBJ1-2, with 7 bases that match TRBD1. The CDR3 is made up of 13 amino acids. The V gene end was trimmed by 4 bases and the J gene end by 4 bases; junction bases not matched to a gene: 6. The V gene's germline CDR1 is SQVTM and CDR2 ANQGSEA. The DNA of the CDR3 is TGCAGCGTTGTAACCGGGACAGCCTATGGCTACACCTTC. It codes for CSVVTGTAYGYTF.

The chain carries TRBV6-2 or TRBV6-3 and TRBJ2-5; unclear D gene. V lost 4 bases and J lost 2, with 8 bases in between. The CDR3 sequence is 13 residues long. CDR1 and CDR2 (germline): MNHEY, SVGEGT. CDR3 residues: CASSWPGQETQYF. The DNA of the CDR3 is TGTGCCAGCAGTTGGCCAGGTCAAGAGACCCAGTACTTC.

The chain employs TRBV7-9 and TRBJ1-6; 10 nucleotides agree with TRBD1. Germline V gene lookup returns CDR1 SEHNR and CDR2 FQNEAQ (reference sequence). With 0 bases clipped from V and 5 bases from J, the junction kept 1 base outside the gene matches. The CDR3 consists of 16 residues. This chain's CDR3 is CASSLAGTGDNSPLHF. The CDR3 bases are TGTGCCAGCAGCTTAGCTGGGACAGGGGATAATTCACCCCTCCACTTT.

This clonotype was seen ten or more times. The chain couples TRBV29-1 to TRBJ2-7; 8 positions agree with TRBD1. The CDR3 spans 12 residues. The ends lost 4 bases at V and 6 bases at J; junction bases unmatched: 5. CDR1 and CDR2 from the germline V gene are SQVTM and ANQGSEA. The CDR3 nucleotides read TGCAGCGTTGGACAGGGGTATTCCGAGCAGTACTTC. Its translation is CSVGQGYSEQYF.

The V and J genes are TRBV13 and TRBJ2-7; 13 bases map to TRBD2. From germline, CDR1 is PRHDT and CDR2 FYEKMQ (reference sequence). The CDR3 is 18 residues long. With 2 bases clipped from V and 2 bases from J, the junction kept 9 bases outside the gene matches. The CDR3 nucleotides read TGTGCCAGCAGCTTAAGTTTCGGACTAGCGGGGGCCGCCTACGAGCAGTACTTC. It translates to CASSLSFGLAGAAYEQYF.

V is TRBV10-1 and J is TRBJ1-6, with TRBD1 as a possible D gene (5 bases). Trimming took off 8 bases at V and 5 bases at J, with 19 bases between the two ends. This CDR3 contains 16 residues. Germline lookup yields CDR1 WNHNN and CDR2 SYGVQD (reference sequence). The CDR3 region is CASVPFLDKDNSPLHF. As DNA, the CDR3 is TGCGCCAGCGTTCCCTTTTTGGACAAGGATAATTCACCCCTCCACTTT.

The chain links TRBV6-1 to TRBJ1-6; perhaps TRBD1 as D (5 bases). Germline loops: CDR1 MNHNS, CDR2 SASEGT. The CDR3 consists of 14 residues. V was cut by 7 bases and J by 0 bases, with 7 bases left in between. The CDR3 nucleotides are TGTGCCAGCACCGGGGGCTCCTATAATTCACCCCTCCACTTT. As protein: CASTGGSYNSPLHF.

The table lists this clonotype with a few counts. The rearrangement joins TRBV7-9 to TRBJ2-1; D gene ambiguous. Trimming took off 1 base at V and 9 bases at J, with 7 bases between the two ends. Germline loops: CDR1 SEHNR, CDR2 FQNEAQ (reference sequence). The CDR3 spans 12 residues. DNA of the CDR3: TGTGCCAGCAGCTTAGGGGTGGTTGAGCAGTTCTTC. Protein: CASSLGVVEQFF.

The sample holds a few counts of this clonotype. The chain employs TRBV20-1 and TRBJ1-1; D is unresolved. Trimming took off 3 bases at V and 4 bases at J, with 9 bases between the two ends. The CDR3 sequence is 12 residues long. CDR1 is DFQATT, CDR2 SNEGSKA, per germline (reference sequence). The CDR3 loop is CSARGRGTEAFF. Written as DNA, the CDR3 is TGCAGTGCTAGGGGCCGGGGCACTGAAGCTTTCTTT.

The J gene is TRBJ2-7, the V gene TRBV28; 9 positions agree with TRBD1. Germline CDR1 MDHEN, CDR2 SYDVKM. Unmatched junction bases numbered 8, after V lost 8 bases and J lost 0 bases. CDR3 size: 15 residues. Here the CDR3 DNA reads TGTGCCAGCTCGTGGCCGGGACAGGGCTCCTACGAGCAGTACTTC. Its protein is CASSWPGQGSYEQYF.

As regards this clonotype: One end of the junction fails to match germline, which may point to a read error. This sequence joins TRBV7-9 and TRBJ1-4, with 10 bases identical to TRBD1. This CDR3 spans 15 amino acids. Germline V gene lookup returns CDR1 SEHNR and CDR2 FQNEAQ (reference sequence). CDR3 in DNA: TGTGCCAGCAGCCGGACAGGGGGAACTAATAAAAAACTGTTTTTT. It encodes CASSRTGGTNKKLFF.

The chain links TRBV20-1 to TRBJ1-5; D call uncertain. V lost 4 bases to trimming and J lost 7 bases, with 8 bases between them. The V gene's germline CDR1 is DFQATT and CDR2 SNEGSKA (reference sequence). The CDR3 runs to 11 residues. This chain's CDR3 is CSAKRSQPQHF. For the CDR3, the DNA is TGCAGTGCTAAAAGGTCCCAGCCCCAGCATTTT.

The rearrangement links TRBV3-1 to TRBJ2-4, with TRBD2 as a possible D gene (6 bases). The germline V and J ends were trimmed by 4 bases and 5 bases, with 15 bases remaining between them. The CDR3 contains 15 residues. Per germline, CDR1 LGHDT and CDR2 YNNKEL (reference sequence). DNA of the CDR3: TGTGCCAGCAGCCCCTCCCGGGACTCACAAAACATTCAGTACTTC. Translating it yields CASSPSRDSQNIQYF.

This clonotype was seen a handful of times. V usage is TRBV4-1 and J usage is TRBJ2-3; TRBD2 is a possible D gene (6 bases). V gave up 8 bases and J gave up 2 bases, with 14 bases separating them. Germline values: CDR1 MGHRA, CDR2 YSYEKL. This CDR3 comprises 14 residues. This CDR3 reads CASRTSPDTDTQYF. CDR3 coding DNA: TGCGCCAGCCGTACTAGCCCAGACACAGATACGCAGTATTTT.

This clonotype was seen more than once but under ten times. As DNA, the CDR3 is TGTGCCAGCAGCTTAGCCGGGGGCCTCCACGGGGCCCAGTACTTC. Protein sequence: CASSLAGGLHGAQYF. The chain recombines TRBV7-2 with TRBJ2-7; the D call may be TRBD1 or TRBD2 (6 bases each). V dropped 0 bases and J dropped 10 bases, with 19 bases sitting between them. The CDR3 totals 15 residues. Per the germline V gene, CDR1 is SGHTA and CDR2 is FQGNSA.

CDR3 region: CASSSVGLAPFTDTQYF. The CDR3 region has the DNA TGTGCCAGCAGCTCAGTGGGACTAGCACCCTTCACAGATACGCAGTATTTT. The chain uses TRBV7-2 and TRBJ2-3; 9 nucleotides align to TRBD2. Trimming at V came to 4 bases and at J to 2 bases, leaving 10 bases not matched to a gene. CDR3 length equals 17 residues. CDR1 is SGHTA and CDR2 is FQGNSA in the germline V gene.

Note on this clonotype: A read error may produce the germline difference seen at one junction end. This rearrangement joins TRBV5-1 to TRBJ2-1; a possible D gene is TRBD1 (6 bases). CDR3 size: 16 residues. Per the germline V gene, CDR1 is SGHRS and CDR2 is YFSETQ. The CDR3 sequence: CASSLAGAHSYNGQFF. CDR3 DNA: TGCGCCAGCAGCTTGGCAGGGGCCCATTCCTACAATGGGCAGTTCTTC.

Details on this clonotype: Compared with germline, one end of the junction differs, possibly owing to a read error. The chain has TRBV28 and TRBJ2-3, with TRBD2 as a possible D gene (6 bases). This CDR3 spans 19 amino acids. CDR1 is MDHEN and CDR2 is SYDVKM in the germline V gene. CDR3 DNA: TGTGCCAGCAGTCCACCGTTTTGGGGATGGCGGGACCACACAGATACGCGGTATTTT. This gives the protein CASSPPFWGWRDHTDTRYF.

V and J are TRBV7-2 and TRBJ2-5; TRBD2 aligns across 12 bases. Germline CDR1 SGHTA, CDR2 FQGNSA. Losses at the gene ends were 1 base for V and 14 bases for J; bases not matched to a gene: 14. The CDR3 length is 16 residues. The CDR3 nucleotides are TGTGCCAGCAGCTTAGAACTAGCGGGAGGAGGGAACGAGCACTACTTC. Translation gives CASSLELAGGGNEHYF.

This clonotype appeared many times. The chain combines TRBV28 with TRBJ2-3; D is perhaps TRBD1 or TRBD2 (5 bases each). The J call could be wrong; TRBJ2-4 is a better fit for the DNA end. The germline V gene encodes CDR1 MDHEN and CDR2 SYDVKM. The CDR3 is 11 amino acids. The CDR3 DNA follows: TGTGCCAGCAGCTTAGCCGGGGCTCAGTACTTC. Its translation: CASSLAGAQYF.

The chain employs TRBV5-1 and TRBJ1-2; D call uncertain. The length of the CDR3 is 16 residues. Per the germline V gene, CDR1 is SGHRS and CDR2 is YFSETQ. V was trimmed by 0 bases and J by 1 base, leaving 13 bases between them. The DNA of the CDR3 is TGCGCCAGCAGCTTGGAATCAGCCCGCTATAACTATGGCTACACCTTC. It is translated as CASSLESARYNYGYTF.

This rearrangement joins TRBV10-3 to TRBJ2-1, with a possible D match to TRBD2 (6 bases). V lost 0 bases to trimming and J lost 2 bases, with 17 bases between them. Germline V CDR1 and CDR2: ENHRY, SYGVKD. The CDR3 sequence is 18 residues long. The CDR3 sequence: CAISESSVAGWTYNEQFF. In DNA, the CDR3 is TGTGCCATCAGTGAGTCGAGTGTGGCGGGATGGACCTACAATGAGCAGTTCTTC.

This clonotype was seen many times. The chain joins TRBV29-1 to TRBJ2-3; D not certain. Germline V gene data show CDR1 as SQVTM and CDR2 as ANQGSEA. The V end was cut by 4 bases, the J end by 2 bases, with 10 bases between. The CDR3 has 13 amino acids. CDR3 protein: CSVAAQTTDTQYF. In DNA form, the CDR3 reads TGCAGCGTTGCGGCCCAGACCACAGATACGCAGTATTTT.

This clonotype was counted at least ten times. V usage is TRBV2 and J usage is TRBJ2-7; TRBD2 matches 10 bases. Trimming cost V 7 bases and J 4 bases; bases outside gene matches: 7. The CDR3 runs 14 residues. CDR1 SNHLY and CDR2 FYNNEI come from the germline V gene. Written as DNA, the CDR3 is TGTGCCAGCACCTTAGCGGGAGGACCTTACGAGCAGTACTTC. Protein sequence: CASTLAGGPYEQYF.

CDR3 region: CSARSFQGPSNQPQHF. The CDR3 DNA follows: TGCAGTGCTAGAAGTTTCCAGGGCCCTAGCAATCAGCCCCAGCATTTT. The genes are TRBV20-1 and TRBJ1-5; perhaps TRBD1 as D (5 bases). Trimming cost V 2 bases and J 0 bases, with 14 bases left between them. This CDR3 region has 16 residues. Germline values: CDR1 DFQATT, CDR2 SNEGSKA (reference sequence).

Only a few counts were recorded for this clonotype. V is TRBV2 and J is TRBJ2-7, with a tentative D call TRBD1 (5 bases). The CDR3 runs to 15 residues. In germline, CDR1 is SNHLY, CDR2 FYNNEI. Trimming pared 1 base from V and 0 bases from J, leaving 10 bases between. The DNA for the CDR3 is TGTGCCAGCAGTGAAGTAAGGGGTTACTCCTACGAGCAGTACTTC. This sequence encodes CASSEVRGYSYEQYF.

The CDR3, as DNA: TGTGCCAGCAGCCAAGCCATTGGACGGGGGGAAAAACTGTTTTTT. Its protein is CASSQAIGRGEKLFF. The chain links TRBV4-2 to TRBJ1-4; a possible D gene is TRBD1 (5 bases). V shed 1 base and J shed 8 bases, with 14 bases lying between them. CDR1 LGHNA and CDR2 YNFKEQ come from the germline V gene. This CDR3 comprises 15 residues.